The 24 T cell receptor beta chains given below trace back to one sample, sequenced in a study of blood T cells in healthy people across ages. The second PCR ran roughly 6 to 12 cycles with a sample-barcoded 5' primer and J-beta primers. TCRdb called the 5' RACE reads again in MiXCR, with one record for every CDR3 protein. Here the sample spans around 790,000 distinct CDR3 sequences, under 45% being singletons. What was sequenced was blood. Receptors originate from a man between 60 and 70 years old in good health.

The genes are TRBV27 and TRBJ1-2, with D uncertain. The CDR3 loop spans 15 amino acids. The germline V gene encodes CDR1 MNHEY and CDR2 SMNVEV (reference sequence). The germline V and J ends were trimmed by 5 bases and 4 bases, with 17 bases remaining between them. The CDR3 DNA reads TGTGCCAGCAGTCCCGACATTGGCAGTGGCTATGGCTACACCTTC. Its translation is CASSPDIGSGYGYTF.

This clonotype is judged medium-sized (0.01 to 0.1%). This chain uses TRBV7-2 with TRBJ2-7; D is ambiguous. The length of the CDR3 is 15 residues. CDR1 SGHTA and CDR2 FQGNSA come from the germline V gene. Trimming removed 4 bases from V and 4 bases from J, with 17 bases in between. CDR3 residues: CASSSGPGESYEQYF. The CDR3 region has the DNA TGTGCCAGCAGCTCGGGCCCAGGCGAATCATACGAGCAGTACTTC.

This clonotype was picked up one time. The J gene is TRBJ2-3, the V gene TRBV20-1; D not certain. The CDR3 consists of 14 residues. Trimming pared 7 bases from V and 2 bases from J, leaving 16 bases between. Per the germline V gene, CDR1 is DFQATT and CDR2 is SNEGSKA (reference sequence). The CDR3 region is CSVNSGPNTDTQYF. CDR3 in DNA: TGCAGTGTTAATTCTGGACCGAACACAGATACGCAGTATTTT.

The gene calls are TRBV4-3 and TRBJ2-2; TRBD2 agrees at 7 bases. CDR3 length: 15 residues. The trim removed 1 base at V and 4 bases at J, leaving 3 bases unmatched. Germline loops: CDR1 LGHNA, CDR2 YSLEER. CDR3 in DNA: TGCGCCAGCAGCCAAGGACTAGCCGGCACCGGGGAGCTGTTTTTT. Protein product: CASSQGLAGTGELFF.

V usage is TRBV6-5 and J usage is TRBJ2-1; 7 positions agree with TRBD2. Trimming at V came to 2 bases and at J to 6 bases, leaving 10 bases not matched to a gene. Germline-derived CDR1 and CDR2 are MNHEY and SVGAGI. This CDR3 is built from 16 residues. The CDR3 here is CASSYVGPAGFNEQFF. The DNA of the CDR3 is TGTGCCAGCAGTTACGTAGGTCCAGCGGGGTTCAATGAGCAGTTCTTC.

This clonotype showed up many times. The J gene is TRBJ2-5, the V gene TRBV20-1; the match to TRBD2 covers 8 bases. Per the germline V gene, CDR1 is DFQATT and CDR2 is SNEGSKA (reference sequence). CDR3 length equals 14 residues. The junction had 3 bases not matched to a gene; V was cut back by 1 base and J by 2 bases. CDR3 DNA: TGCAGTGCTAGAGCGGGGGGGCCTCAAGAGACCCAGTACTTC. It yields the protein CSARAGGPQETQYF.

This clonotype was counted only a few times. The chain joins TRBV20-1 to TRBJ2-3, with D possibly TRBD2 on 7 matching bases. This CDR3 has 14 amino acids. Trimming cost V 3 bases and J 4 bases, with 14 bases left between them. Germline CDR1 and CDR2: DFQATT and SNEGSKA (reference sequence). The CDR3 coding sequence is TGCAGTGCTAGTAGGGGGGGGGCGTCAGATACGCAGTATTTT. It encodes CSASRGGASDTQYF.

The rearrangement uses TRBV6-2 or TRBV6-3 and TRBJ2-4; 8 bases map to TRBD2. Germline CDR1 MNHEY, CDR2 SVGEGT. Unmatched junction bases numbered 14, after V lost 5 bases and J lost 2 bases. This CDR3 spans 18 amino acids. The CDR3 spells CASSHLGSGGPTKNIQYF. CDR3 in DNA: TGTGCCAGCAGTCACCTGGGGAGCGGGGGACCAACCAAAAACATTCAGTACTTC.

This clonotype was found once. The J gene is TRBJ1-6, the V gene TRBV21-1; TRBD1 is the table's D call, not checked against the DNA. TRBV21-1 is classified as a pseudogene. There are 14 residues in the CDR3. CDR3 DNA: TGTGCCAGCAGCATTCGACAGGGGAATTCACCCCTCCACTTT. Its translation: CASSIRQGNSPLHF.

The CDR3 here is CASRIGAGGGFYGYTF. The CDR3 DNA is TGTGCCAGCAGAATAGGGGCAGGAGGAGGGTTCTATGGCTACACCTTC. The chain carries TRBV6-5 and TRBJ1-2; possible D gene TRBD1, 5 bases. Trimming took off 6 bases at V and 4 bases at J, with 21 bases between the two ends. Per germline, CDR1 MNHEY and CDR2 SVGAGI. CDR3 size: 16 residues.

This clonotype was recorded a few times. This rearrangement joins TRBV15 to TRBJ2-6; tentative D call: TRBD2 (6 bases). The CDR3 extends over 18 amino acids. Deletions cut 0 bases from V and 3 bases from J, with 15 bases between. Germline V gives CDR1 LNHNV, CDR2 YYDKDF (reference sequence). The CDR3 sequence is CATSRDRGGRVGANVLTF. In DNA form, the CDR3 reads TGTGCCACCAGCAGAGATCGGGGAGGCAGGGTTGGGGCCAACGTCCTGACTTTC.

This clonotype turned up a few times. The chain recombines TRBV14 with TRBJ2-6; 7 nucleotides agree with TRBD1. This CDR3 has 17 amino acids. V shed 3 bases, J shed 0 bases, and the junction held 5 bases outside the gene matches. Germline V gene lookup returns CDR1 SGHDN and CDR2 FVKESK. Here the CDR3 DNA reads TGTGCCAGCAGCCACACGGGACAGCTCTCTGGGGCCAACGTCCTGACTTTC. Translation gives CASSHTGQLSGANVLTF.

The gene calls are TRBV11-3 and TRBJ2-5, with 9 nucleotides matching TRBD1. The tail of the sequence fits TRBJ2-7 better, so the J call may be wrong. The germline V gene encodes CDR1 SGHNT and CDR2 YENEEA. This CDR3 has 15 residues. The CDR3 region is CASSLRQGVPYEQYF. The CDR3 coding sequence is TGTGCCAGCAGCTTGCGACAGGGGGTCCCCTACGAGCAGTACTTC.

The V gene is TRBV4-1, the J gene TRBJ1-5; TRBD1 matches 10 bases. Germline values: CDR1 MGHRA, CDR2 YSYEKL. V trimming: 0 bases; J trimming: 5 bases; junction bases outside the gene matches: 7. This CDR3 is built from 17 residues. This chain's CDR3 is CASSQDGTGESYQPQHF. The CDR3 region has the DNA TGCGCCAGCAGCCAAGACGGGACAGGGGAATCCTATCAGCCCCAGCATTTT.

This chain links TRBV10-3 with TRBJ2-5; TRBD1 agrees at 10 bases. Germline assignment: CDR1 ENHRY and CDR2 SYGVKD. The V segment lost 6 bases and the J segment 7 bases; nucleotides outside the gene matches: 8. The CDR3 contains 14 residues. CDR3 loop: CAISLGQGLGTQYF. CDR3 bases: TGTGCCATCAGCCTGGGACAGGGGTTGGGGACCCAGTACTTC.

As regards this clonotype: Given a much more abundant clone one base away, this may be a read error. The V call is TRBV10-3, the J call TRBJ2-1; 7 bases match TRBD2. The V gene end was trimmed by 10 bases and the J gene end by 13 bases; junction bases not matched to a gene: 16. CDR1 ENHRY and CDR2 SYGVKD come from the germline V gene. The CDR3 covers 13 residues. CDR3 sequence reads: CATTWEGAETQFF. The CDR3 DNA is TGTGCCACCACCTGGGAGGGTGCAGAGACCCAGTTCTTC.

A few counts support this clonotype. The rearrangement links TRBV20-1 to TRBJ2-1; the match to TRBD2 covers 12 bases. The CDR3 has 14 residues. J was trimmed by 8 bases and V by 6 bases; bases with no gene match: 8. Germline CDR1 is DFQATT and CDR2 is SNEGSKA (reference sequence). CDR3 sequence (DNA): TGCAGTGCAGCTACTAGCGGGGGGAAGCATGAGCAGTTCTTC. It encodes CSAATSGGKHEQFF.

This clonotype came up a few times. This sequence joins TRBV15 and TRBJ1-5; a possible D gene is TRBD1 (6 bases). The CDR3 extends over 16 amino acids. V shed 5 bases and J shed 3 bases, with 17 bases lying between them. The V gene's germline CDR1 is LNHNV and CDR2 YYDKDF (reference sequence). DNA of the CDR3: TGTGCCACCAGCTCGGGGGCGAGGAGGGACAATCAGCCCCAGCATTTT. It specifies CATSSGARRDNQPQHF.

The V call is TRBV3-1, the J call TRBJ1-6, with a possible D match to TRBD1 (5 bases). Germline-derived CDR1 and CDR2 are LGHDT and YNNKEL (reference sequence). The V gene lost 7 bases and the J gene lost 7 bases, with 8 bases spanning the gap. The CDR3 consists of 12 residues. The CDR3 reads CASTQGNSPLHF. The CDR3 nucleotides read TGTGCCAGCACGCAGGGAAATTCACCCCTCCACTTT.

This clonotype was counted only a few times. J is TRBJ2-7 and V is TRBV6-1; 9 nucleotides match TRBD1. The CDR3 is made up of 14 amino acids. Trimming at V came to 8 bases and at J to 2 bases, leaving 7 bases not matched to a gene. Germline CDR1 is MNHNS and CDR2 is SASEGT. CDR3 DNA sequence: TGTGCCAGCGCCTCCGGGACAGGGCCCTACGAGCAGTACTTC. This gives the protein CASASGTGPYEQYF.

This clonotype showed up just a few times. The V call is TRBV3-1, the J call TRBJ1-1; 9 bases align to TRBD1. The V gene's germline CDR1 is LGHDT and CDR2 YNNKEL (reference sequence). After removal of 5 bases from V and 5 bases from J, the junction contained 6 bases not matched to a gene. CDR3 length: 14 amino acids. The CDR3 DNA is TGTGCCAGCAGCTACAAGACAGGGGGAACTGAAGCTTTCTTT. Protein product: CASSYKTGGTEAFF.

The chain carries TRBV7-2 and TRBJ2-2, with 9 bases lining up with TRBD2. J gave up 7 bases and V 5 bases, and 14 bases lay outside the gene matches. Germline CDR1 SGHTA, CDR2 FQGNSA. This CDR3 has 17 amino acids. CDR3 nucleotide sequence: TGTGCCAGCAGCCCCCAAGAGAGCGGGGGGCCAATCGGGGAGCTGTTTTTT. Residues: CASSPQESGGPIGELFF.

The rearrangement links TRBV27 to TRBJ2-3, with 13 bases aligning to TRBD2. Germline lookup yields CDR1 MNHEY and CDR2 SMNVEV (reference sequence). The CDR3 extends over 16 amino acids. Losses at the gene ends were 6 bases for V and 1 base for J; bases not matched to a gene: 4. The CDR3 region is CASSLTSGGRTDTQYF. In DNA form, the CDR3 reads TGTGCCAGCAGCCTGACTAGCGGGGGGCGCACAGATACGCAGTATTTT.

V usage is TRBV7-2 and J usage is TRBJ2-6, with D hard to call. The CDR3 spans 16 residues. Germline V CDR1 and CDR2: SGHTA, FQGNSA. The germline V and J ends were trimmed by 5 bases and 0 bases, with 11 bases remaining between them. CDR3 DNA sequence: TGTGCCAGCAGCCCCCCAAGGTTCTCTGGGGCCAACGTCCTGACTTTC. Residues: CASSPPRFSGANVLTF.